The clone carrying this T cell receptor (beta chain) has only a few counts. TCRdb itself ran the 5' RACE reads through MiXCR, one entry per CDR3 protein. The sample holds more than 60,000 distinct CDR3 sequences; 15% to 20% are singletons and the top ten take about 4.7%. CDR3 length equals 13 residues. Looked up from germline, CDR1 is LNHNV and CDR2 is YYDKDF (reference sequence). The V gene end was trimmed by 0 bases and the J gene end by 6 bases; junction bases not matched to a gene: 0. The sample is drawn from a study of T cells of healthy individuals. The receptor was isolated from a human donor in good health. The chain combines TRBV15 with TRBJ1-2, with 8 bases matching TRBD1. The CDR3 sequence is CATSREQGDGYTF. The CDR3 nucleotides read TGTGCCACCAGCAGAGAACAGGGGGATGGCTACACCTTC.